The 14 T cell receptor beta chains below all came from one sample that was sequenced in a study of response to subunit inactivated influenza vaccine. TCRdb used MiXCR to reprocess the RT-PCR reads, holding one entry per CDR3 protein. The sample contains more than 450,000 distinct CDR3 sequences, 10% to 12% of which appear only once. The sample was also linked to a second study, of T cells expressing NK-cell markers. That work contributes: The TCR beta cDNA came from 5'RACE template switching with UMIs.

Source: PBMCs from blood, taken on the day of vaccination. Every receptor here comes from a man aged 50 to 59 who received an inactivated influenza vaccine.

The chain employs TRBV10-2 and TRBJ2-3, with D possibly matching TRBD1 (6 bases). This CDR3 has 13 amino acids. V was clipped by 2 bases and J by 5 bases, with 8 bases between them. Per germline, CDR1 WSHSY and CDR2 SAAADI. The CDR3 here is CASSEARGDTQYF. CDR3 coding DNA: TGCGCCAGCAGTGAGGCCAGGGGAGATACGCAGTATTTT.

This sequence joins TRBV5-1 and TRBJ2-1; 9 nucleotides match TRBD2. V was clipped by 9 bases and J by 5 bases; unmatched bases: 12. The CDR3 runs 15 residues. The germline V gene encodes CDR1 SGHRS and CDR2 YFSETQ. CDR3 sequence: CATKGSSGANNEQFF. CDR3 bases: TGCGCCACCAAAGGATCTAGCGGGGCTAACAATGAGCAGTTCTTC.

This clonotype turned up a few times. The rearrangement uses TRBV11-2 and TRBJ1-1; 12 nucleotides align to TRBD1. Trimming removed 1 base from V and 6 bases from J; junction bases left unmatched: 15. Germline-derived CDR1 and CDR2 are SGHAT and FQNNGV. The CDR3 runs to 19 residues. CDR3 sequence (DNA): TGTGCCAGCAGCTTAGTCGGGACAGGGGGCTGGTACCAAAAAGCTGAAGCTTTCTTT. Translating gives CASSLVGTGGWYQKAEAFF.

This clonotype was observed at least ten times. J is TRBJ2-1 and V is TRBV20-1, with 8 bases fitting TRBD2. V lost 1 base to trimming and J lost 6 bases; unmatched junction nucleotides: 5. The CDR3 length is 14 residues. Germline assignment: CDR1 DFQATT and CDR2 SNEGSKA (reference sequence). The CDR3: CSARALAGINEQFF. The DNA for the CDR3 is TGCAGTGCTAGAGCTCTAGCGGGCATCAATGAGCAGTTCTTC.

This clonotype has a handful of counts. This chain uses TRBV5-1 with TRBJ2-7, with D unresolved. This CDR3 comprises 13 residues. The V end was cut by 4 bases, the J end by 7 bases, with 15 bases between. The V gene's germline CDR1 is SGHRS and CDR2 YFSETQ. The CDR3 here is CASSQASYGEQYF. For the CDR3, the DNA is TGCGCCAGCAGCCAAGCCTCGTATGGGGAGCAGTACTTC.

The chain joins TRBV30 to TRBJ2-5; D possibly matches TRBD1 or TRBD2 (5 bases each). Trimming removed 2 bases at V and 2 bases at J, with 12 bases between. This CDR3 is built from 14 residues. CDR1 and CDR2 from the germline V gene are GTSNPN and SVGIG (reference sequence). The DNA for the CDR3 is TGTGCCTGGAGTAGGCAGGGAGCTCAAGAGACCCAGTACTTC. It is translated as CAWSRQGAQETQYF. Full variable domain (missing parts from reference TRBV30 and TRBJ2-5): SQTIHQWPATLVQPVGSPLSLECTVEGTSNPNLYWYRQAAGRGLQLLFYSVGIGQISSEVPQNLSASRPQDRQFILSSKKLLLSDSGFYLCAWSRQGAQETQYFGPGTRLLVL.

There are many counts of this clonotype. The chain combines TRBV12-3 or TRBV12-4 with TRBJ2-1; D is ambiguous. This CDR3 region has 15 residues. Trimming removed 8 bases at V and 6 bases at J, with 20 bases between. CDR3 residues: CASCPNSLTCNEQFF. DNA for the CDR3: TGTGCCAGCTGTCCAAACTCCCTCACTTGCAATGAGCAGTTCTTC.

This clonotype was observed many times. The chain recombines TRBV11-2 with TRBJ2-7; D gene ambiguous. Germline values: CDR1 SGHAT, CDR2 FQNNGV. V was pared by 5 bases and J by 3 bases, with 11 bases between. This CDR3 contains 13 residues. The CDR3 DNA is TGTGCCAGCAGCAAACAAGGTGTCTACGAGCAGTACTTC. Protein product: CASSKQGVYEQYF.

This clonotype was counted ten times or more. The CDR3 reads CASSSGQGPTDTQYF. The DNA for the CDR3 is TGCGCCAGCAGCTCCGGACAGGGACCGACAGATACGCAGTATTTT. The chain joins TRBV5-1 to TRBJ2-3; TRBD1 matches at 8 bases. Germline CDR1 and CDR2: SGHRS and YFSETQ. The CDR3 runs to 15 residues. J gave up 3 bases and V 3 bases, and 6 bases lay outside the gene matches.

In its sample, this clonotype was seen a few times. The CDR3 is CASSYSGQGRYEQYF. CDR3 DNA: TGTGCCAGCAGTTACTCGGGACAGGGCCGCTACGAGCAGTACTTC. The chain employs TRBV6-5 and TRBJ2-7, with 9 bases fitting TRBD1. From germline, CDR1 is MNHEY and CDR2 SVGAGI. Unmatched junction bases numbered 3, after V lost 0 bases and J lost 3 bases. The CDR3 runs to 15 residues.

CDR3 region: CASSPTGGDSYEQYF. DNA of the CDR3: TGTGCCAGCAGCCCAACAGGGGGGGACTCCTACGAGCAGTACTTC. This sequence joins TRBV4-2 and TRBJ2-7; D is perhaps TRBD1 (8 bases). This CDR3 has 15 residues. The V end was cut by 4 bases, the J end by 0 bases, with 13 bases between. From germline, CDR1 is LGHNA and CDR2 YNFKEQ.

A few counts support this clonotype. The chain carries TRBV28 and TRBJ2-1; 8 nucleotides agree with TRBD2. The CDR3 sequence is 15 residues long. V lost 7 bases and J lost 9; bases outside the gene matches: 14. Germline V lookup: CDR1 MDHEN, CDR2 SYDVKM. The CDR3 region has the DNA TGTGCCAGCACCATGTCGACTAGCGTAAACCTTGAGCAGTTCTTC. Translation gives CASTMSTSVNLEQFF.

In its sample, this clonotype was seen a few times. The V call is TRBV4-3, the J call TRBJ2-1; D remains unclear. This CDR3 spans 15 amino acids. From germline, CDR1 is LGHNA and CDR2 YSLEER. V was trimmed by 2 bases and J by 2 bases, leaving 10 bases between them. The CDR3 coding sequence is TGCGCCAGCAGCCAAAGCGTTGTGGCCTACAATGAGCAGTTCTTC. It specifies CASSQSVVAYNEQFF.

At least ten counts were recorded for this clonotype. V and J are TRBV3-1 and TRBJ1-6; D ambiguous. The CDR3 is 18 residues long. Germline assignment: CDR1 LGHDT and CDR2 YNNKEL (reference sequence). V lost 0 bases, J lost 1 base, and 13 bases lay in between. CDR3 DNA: TGTGCCAGCAGCCAAGAAGAATATCACCGTTCCTATAATTCACCCCTCCACTTT. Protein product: CASSQEEYHRSYNSPLHF. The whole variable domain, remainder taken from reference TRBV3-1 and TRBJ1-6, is DTAVSQTPKYLVTQMGNDKSIKCEQNLGHDTMYWYKQDSKKFLKIMFSYNNKELIINETVPNRFSPKSPDKAHLNLHINSLELGDSAVYFCASSQEEYHRSYNSPLHFGNGTRLTVT.